This entry lists 19 T cell receptor beta chains sequenced from one sample in a study of beta chain features in type 1 diabetes. Findings and limits, study-wide: Type 1 diabetes patients had TCRB CDR3s that were shorter (moderately but significantly so) in all four CD4+ subsets.

Expressed TCRB transcripts were sequenced because the entire RNA isolate underwent reverse transcription. Sequencing used immunoSEQ multiplex PCR; TCRdb keeps in-frame clones, though not all of them. This sample has some 120,000 clones, with roughly a sixth found just once. No antigen has been assigned to these receptors. Sequenced input: central memory CD4+ T cells from blood. Source of these receptors: a man younger than 35 with type 1 diabetes.

This clone was detected many times. This chain links TRBV14 with TRBJ1-4; the D is unclear. The V gene's germline CDR1 is SGHDN and CDR2 FVKESK. CDR3 length: 10 residues. V was pared by 1 base and J by 14 bases, with 5 bases between. The CDR3 protein is CASSQGALFF. For the CDR3, the DNA is TGTGCCAGCAGCCAAGGGGCGCTGTTTTTT. Drawing the rest from reference TRBV14 and TRBJ1-4, the complete variable domain is EAGVTQFPSHSVIEKGQTVTLRCDPISGHDNLYWYRRVMGKEIKFLLHFVKESKQDESGMPNNRFLAERTGGTYSTLKVQPAELEDSGVYFCASSQGALFFGSGTQLSVL.

This clone was observed a few times. The chain links TRBV28 to TRBJ2-1; D uncertain. Trimming removed 5 bases at V and 8 bases at J, with 19 bases between. The CDR3 sequence is 15 residues long. The germline CDR1 and CDR2 sequences are MDHEN and SYDVKM. The CDR3 sequence is CASSIALLGGDEQFF. CDR3 nucleotides: TGTGCCAGCAGTATCGCTCTGCTCGGTGGGGATGAGCAGTTCTTC.

V usage is TRBV11-2 and J usage is TRBJ2-2, with no clear D. This CDR3 has 13 amino acids. Deletions cut 4 bases from V and 6 bases from J, with 9 bases between. Germline lookup yields CDR1 SGHAT and CDR2 FQNNGV. The CDR3 here is CASSSPRPGELFF. The CDR3, as DNA: TGTGCCAGCAGCTCCCCTCGCCCCGGGGAGCTGTTTTTT.

The table lists this clone with a few counts. A read error is likely here: a far larger clone is one base away. The genes are TRBV28 and TRBJ2-5; 11 bases align to TRBD1. This CDR3 is built from 17 residues. Per germline, CDR1 MDHEN and CDR2 SYDVKM. V was clipped by 6 bases and J by 2 bases; unmatched bases: 11. The DNA for the CDR3 is TGTGCCAGCAGCGGTAATCCGGGACAGGGGGAGCAAGAGACCCAGTACTTC. This sequence encodes CASSGNPGQGEQETQYF.

This clone was counted between two and nine times. The V call is TRBV18, the J call TRBJ1-2; D gene ambiguous. This CDR3 comprises 13 residues. Looked up from germline, CDR1 is KGHSH and CDR2 is LQKENI. V was clipped by 3 bases and J by 3 bases, with 8 bases between them. The CDR3 loop is CASSPDGYYGYTF. The CDR3 coding sequence is TGTGCCAGCTCACCGGACGGATACTATGGCTACACCTTC.

This clone was seen only a few times. V gene TRBV9 combines with J gene TRBJ1-4; D is unresolved. The V gene lost 5 bases and the J gene lost 0 bases, with 8 bases spanning the gap. CDR3 length: 14 residues. Germline values: CDR1 SGDLS, CDR2 YYNGEE. In nucleotides, the CDR3 is TGTGCCAGCAGTGAGGATGCAACTAATGAAAAACTGTTTTTT. This encodes CASSEDATNEKLFF.

The chain has TRBV29-1 and TRBJ2-7, with 8 nucleotides matching TRBD2. CDR3 size: 13 residues. The V gene end was trimmed by 5 bases and the J gene end by 6 bases; junction bases not matched to a gene: 9. CDR1 is SQVTM, CDR2 ANQGSEA, per germline. CDR3 DNA sequence: TGCAGCGTTCGGGGGGGGCGTGTTGGCGAGCAGTACTTC. Translated: CSVRGGRVGEQYF.

V usage is TRBV30 and J usage is TRBJ2-7; D is ambiguous. Germline loops: CDR1 GTSNPN, CDR2 SVGIG (reference sequence). The CDR3 length is 15 residues. V was trimmed by 0 bases and J by 3 bases, leaving 15 bases between them. CDR3 amino acids: CAWSVRGASRYEQYF. The CDR3 DNA is TGTGCCTGGAGTGTACGAGGCGCAAGCCGCTACGAGCAGTACTTC.

Many counts were recorded for this clone. The CDR3 region is CSGTSSSYNEQFF. The CDR3 bases are TGCAGCGGGACATCGAGCTCCTACAATGAGCAGTTCTTC. The chain links TRBV29-1 to TRBJ2-1; D is possibly TRBD1 (5 bases). The CDR3 spans 13 residues. Germline V lookup: CDR1 SQVTM, CDR2 ANQGSEA. V gave up 7 bases and J gave up 0 bases, with 10 bases separating them.

In its sample, this clone was seen many times. V gene TRBV29-1 combines with J gene TRBJ2-3; D tentatively reads TRBD1 or TRBD2 (5 bases each). Germline CDR1 and CDR2: SQVTM and ANQGSEA. This CDR3 spans 14 amino acids. V lost 4 bases, J lost 2 bases, and 13 bases lay in between. This CDR3 reads CSVARGEPTDTQYF. As DNA, the CDR3 is TGCAGCGTTGCAAGAGGGGAGCCCACAGATACGCAGTATTTT.

The genes are TRBV5-1 and TRBJ2-1; D is undetermined. Trimming pared 2 bases from V and 6 bases from J, leaving 9 bases between. The CDR3 runs 13 residues. The germline V gene has CDR1 SGHRS and CDR2 YFSETQ. The CDR3 here is CASSFSESNEQFF. For the CDR3, the DNA is TGCGCCAGCAGCTTCAGTGAGAGCAATGAGCAGTTCTTC.

The V and J genes are TRBV10-3 and TRBJ2-1, with TRBD2 matching over 9 bases. The V gene end was trimmed by 6 bases and the J gene end by 8 bases; junction bases not matched to a gene: 8. This CDR3 comprises 14 residues. CDR1 ENHRY and CDR2 SYGVKD come from the germline V gene. CDR3: CAIRKQRGDDEQFF. The CDR3 DNA follows: TGTGCCATCAGAAAACAGCGGGGGGACGATGAGCAGTTCTTC.

This clone has only a few counts. The rearrangement links TRBV20-1 to TRBJ2-7; D not resolved. Trimming pared 4 bases from V and 3 bases from J, leaving 7 bases between. Germline assignment: CDR1 DFQATT and CDR2 SNEGSKA (reference sequence). This CDR3 is built from 11 residues. This CDR3 is CSAKEGYEQYF. In DNA, the CDR3 is TGCAGTGCTAAGGAAGGCTACGAGCAGTACTTC.

This clone appeared a few times. The chain has TRBV10-3 and TRBJ1-1; 7 bases agree with TRBD1. The CDR3 runs 14 residues. The V and J ends lost 6 bases and 1 base, in that order; junction bases with no gene match: 5. Germline values: CDR1 ENHRY, CDR2 SYGVKD. The CDR3 loop is CAIRGQRSNTEAFF. The CDR3 DNA reads TGTGCCATCAGGGGACAGAGATCGAACACTGAAGCTTTCTTT.

This clone has a count of ten or more. The chain recombines TRBV2 with TRBJ2-5; the match to TRBD2 covers 9 bases. V lost 4 bases to trimming and J lost 1 base; unmatched junction nucleotides: 4. Germline V lookup: CDR1 SNHLY, CDR2 FYNNEI. The CDR3 runs 15 residues. The DNA of the CDR3 is TGTGCCAGCAGTGGGGTAGCGGGGGCCCAAGAGACCCAGTACTTC. Amino acids: CASSGVAGAQETQYF.

This clone was recorded a few times. The chain employs TRBV30 and TRBJ2-7, with D perhaps given as TRBD1 or TRBD2 (7 bases each). The V end was cut by 0 bases, the J end by 7 bases, with 13 bases between. Germline V gives CDR1 GTSNPN, CDR2 SVGIG (reference sequence). This CDR3 is built from 13 residues. The CDR3 bases are TGTGCCTGGAGTGTGACAGGGAGGGGGGAGCAGTACTTC. As protein: CAWSVTGRGEQYF.

This clone appeared many times. The rearrangement joins TRBV5-4 to TRBJ2-1; 16 bases agree with TRBD2. V gave up 4 bases and J gave up 10 bases; unmatched junction bases: 14. This CDR3 has 18 amino acids. Germline V gene data show CDR1 as SGHNT and CDR2 as YYREEE (reference sequence). The CDR3 sequence: CASSRPGTSGRASGEQFF. The CDR3, as DNA: TGTGCCAGCAGCCGTCCCGGGACTAGCGGGAGGGCCTCCGGCGAGCAGTTCTTC.

This clone was seen a handful of times. The CDR3 loop is CASSQRTSRETQYF. The CDR3 DNA reads TGTGCCAGCAGCCAGAGGACTAGCCGAGAGACCCAGTACTTC. J is TRBJ2-5 and V is TRBV16; 8 nucleotides agree with TRBD2. Losses at the gene ends were 3 bases for V and 4 bases for J; bases not matched to a gene: 4. Germline V gene sequence: CDR1 KGHSY, CDR2 FQNENV. CDR3 size: 14 residues.

This clone was seen a few times. The junction departs from the called germline gene at one end, perhaps through a read error. The CDR3 DNA is TGTGCCAGCAGCCTCGGGACAGGGGAAGGAACTTTT. Its translation is CASSLGTGEGTF. The chain employs TRBV7-2 and TRBJ1-6; TRBD1 agrees at 10 bases. The V gene's germline CDR1 is SGHTA and CDR2 FQGNSA. The CDR3 is 12 residues long.